A selection of T cell receptor beta chains follows, all from one sample in a study of blood T cell repertoires in COVID-19. TCRdb's table, derived via immunoSEQ multiplex PCR, lists solely in-frame clones and lacks some. The sample lists 150,000 or so clones; over 60% were seen once. The specimen was peripheral blood. All receptors derive from a woman aged 50 to 60 with active or convalescent COVID-19. Each CDR3 is given with its conserved first and last residue. Each record gives: V gene, J gene, D gene, clone size, CDR3 protein, CDR3 DNA. D genes are given only for firm matches. Clone size is shown for a subset of rows, as once, few, many or a class of expanded clone.

>TRBV19|TRBJ2-1|TRBD1|.
CASSPGGYRGVNEQFF
TGTGCCAGTAGTCCTGGGGGCTACAGGGGAGTGAATGAGCAGTTCTTC
>TRBV6-2/TRBV6-3|TRBJ2-7|TRBD1|few
CASSDRGYEQYF
TGTGCCAGCAGTGACAGGGGATACGAGCAGTACTTC
>TRBV18|TRBJ1-1|.|.
CASSPEGPFGTEAFF
TGTGCCAGCTCACCGGAGGGACCCTTCGGCACTGAAGCTTTCTTT
>TRBV6-5|TRBJ2-5|.|once
CASSSSGTQYF
TGTGCCAGCAGCTCCTCCGGGACCCAGTACTTC
>TRBV24-1|TRBJ2-1|TRBD1|.
CATSDQTGDSYNEQFF
TGTGCCACCAGTGACCAAACAGGGGACTCCTACAATGAGCAGTTCTTC
>TRBV5-4|TRBJ2-3|TRBD2|.
CASSLGLASDTQYF
TGTGCCAGCAGCTTGGGACTAGCATCAGATACGCAGTATTTT
>TRBV27|TRBJ2-7|TRBD2|.
CASSFSGLAVYEQYF
TGTGCCAGCAGTTTTAGCGGACTAGCGGTGTACGAGCAGTACTTC
>TRBV6-6|TRBJ1-6|.|once
CASTFEEHNSPLHF
TGTGCCAGCACGTTCGAGGAGCATAATTCACCCCTCCACTTT
>TRBV10-1|TRBJ2-3|TRBD2|.
CATTLSGAGDTQYF
TGCGCCACCACCTTATCGGGAGCGGGGGATACGCAGTATTTT
>TRBV28|TRBJ1-6|.|.
CASSHRTGNNSPLHF
TGTGCCAGCAGTCACCGTACAGGGAATAATTCACCCCTCCACTTT
>TRBV18|TRBJ2-1|TRBD2|.
CASSPGGAYNEQFF
TGTGCCAGCTCACCCGGGGGGGCCTACAATGAGCAGTTCTTC
>TRBV7-2|TRBJ2-5|TRBD2|.
CASSLSGGGTQYF
TGTGCCAGCAGCTTATCGGGAGGGGGAACCCAGTACTTC
>TRBV28|TRBJ1-3|.|once
CASSTTGPRTIYF
TGTGCCAGCAGTACTACAGGCCCGAGGACCATATATTTT
>TRBV18|TRBJ2-7|TRBD2|.
CASSPAGTRSSYEQYF
TGTGCCAGCTCACCCGCCGGGACTAGGAGCTCCTACGAGCAGTACTTC
>TRBV29-1|TRBJ2-1|TRBD1|.
CSVTRTGGNEQFF
TGCAGCGTTACGAGAACAGGGGGCAATGAGCAGTTCTTC
>TRBV10-1|TRBJ2-1|TRBD2|few
CASSPYSYGLAGDYNEQFF
TGCGCCAGCAGTCCCTACTCATACGGACTAGCGGGAGACTACAATGAGCAGTTCTTC
>TRBV20-1|TRBJ2-5|.|.
CSASKGFPETQYF
TGCAGTGCTAGTAAGGGGTTTCCGGAGACCCAGTACTTC
>TRBV7-2|TRBJ1-3|.|.
CASSWRQGSSGNTIYF
TGTGCCAGCAGCTGGCGGCAGGGAAGCTCTGGAAACACCATATATTTT
>TRBV30|TRBJ1-2|.|few
CASRRYTPGSYTF
TGTGCCTCAAGACGGTATACCCCAGGTAGCTACACCTTC
>TRBV7-9|TRBJ1-1|.|.
CASSLAPGLNTEAFF
TGTGCCAGCAGCTTAGCGCCGGGACTAAACACTGAAGCTTTCTTT
>TRBV19|TRBJ1-2|.|.
CASNDAPSYGYTF
TGTGCCAGTAATGACGCCCCTAGTTATGGCTACACCTTC
>TRBV4-2|TRBJ2-1|TRBD2|once
CASSPTSGPYNEQFF
TGTGCCAGCAGCCCTACTAGCGGGCCATACAATGAGCAGTTCTTC
>TRBV5-4|TRBJ2-1|TRBD2|.
CASSLETSGGNEQFF
TGTGCCAGCAGCTTGGAGACTAGCGGGGGAAATGAGCAGTTCTTC
>TRBV9|TRBJ2-7|TRBD2|.
CASSVGASGSYEQYF
TGTGCCAGCAGCGTAGGGGCTAGCGGTTCCTACGAGCAGTACTTC
>TRBV18|TRBJ1-3|TRBD1|.
CASSLGGQPPSGNTIYF
TGTGCCAGCTCGCTGGGGGGACAGCCACCCTCTGGAAACACCATATATTTT
>TRBV7-8|TRBJ1-1|.|few
CASSTGGPEAFF
TGTGCCAGCAGCACCGGGGGACCTGAAGCTTTCTTT
>TRBV29-1|TRBJ2-7|.|.
CSVGANLGYEQYF
TGCAGCGTTGGGGCAAACCTCGGATACGAGCAGTACTTC
>TRBV6-2/TRBV6-3|TRBJ1-2|.|.
CASSHAGVRAYGYTF
TGTGCCAGCAGTCATGCAGGGGTCAGGGCCTATGGCTACACCTTC
>TRBV27|TRBJ1-2|TRBD1|.
CASSSGQGFYGYTF
TGTGCCAGCAGTTCGGGACAGGGATTCTATGGCTACACCTTC